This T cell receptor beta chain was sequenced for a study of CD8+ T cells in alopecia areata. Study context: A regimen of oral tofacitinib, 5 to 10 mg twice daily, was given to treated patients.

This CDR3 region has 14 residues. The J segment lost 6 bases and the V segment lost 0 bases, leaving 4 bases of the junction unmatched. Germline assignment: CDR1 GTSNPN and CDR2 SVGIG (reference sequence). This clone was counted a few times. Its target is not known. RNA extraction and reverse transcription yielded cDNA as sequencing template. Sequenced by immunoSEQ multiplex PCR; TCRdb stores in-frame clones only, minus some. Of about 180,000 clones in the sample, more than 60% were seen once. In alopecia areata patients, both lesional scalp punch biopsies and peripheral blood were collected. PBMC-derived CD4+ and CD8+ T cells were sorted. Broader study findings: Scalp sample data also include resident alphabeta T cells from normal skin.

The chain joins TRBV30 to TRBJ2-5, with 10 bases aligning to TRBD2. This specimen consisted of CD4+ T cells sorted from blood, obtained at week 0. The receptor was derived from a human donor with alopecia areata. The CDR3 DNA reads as TGTGCCTGGAGTGTAGCGGGGGGGCTGAAGACCCAGTACTTC. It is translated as CAWSVAGGLKTQYF.